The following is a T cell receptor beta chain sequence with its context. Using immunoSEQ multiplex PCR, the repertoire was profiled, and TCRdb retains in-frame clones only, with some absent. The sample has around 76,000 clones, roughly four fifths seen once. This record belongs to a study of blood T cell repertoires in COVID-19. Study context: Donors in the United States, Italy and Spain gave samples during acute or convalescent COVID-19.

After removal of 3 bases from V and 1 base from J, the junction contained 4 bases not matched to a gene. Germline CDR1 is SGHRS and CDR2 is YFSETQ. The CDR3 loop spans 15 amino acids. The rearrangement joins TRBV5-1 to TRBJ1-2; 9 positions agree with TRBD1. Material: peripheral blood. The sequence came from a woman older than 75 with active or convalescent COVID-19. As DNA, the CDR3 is TGCGCCAGCAGCTGGGGGGACAGGGATAACTATGGCTACACCTTC. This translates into CASSWGDRDNYGYTF.